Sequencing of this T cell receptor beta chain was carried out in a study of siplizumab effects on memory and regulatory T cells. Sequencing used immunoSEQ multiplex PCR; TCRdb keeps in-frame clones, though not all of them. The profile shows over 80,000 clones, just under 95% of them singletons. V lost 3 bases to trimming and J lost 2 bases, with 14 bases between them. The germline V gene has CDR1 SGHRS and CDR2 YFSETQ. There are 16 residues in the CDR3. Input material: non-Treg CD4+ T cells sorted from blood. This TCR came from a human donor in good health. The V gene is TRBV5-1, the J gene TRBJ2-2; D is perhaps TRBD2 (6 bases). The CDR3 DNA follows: TGCGCCAGCAGCTCCGGGGGAGGCCCAAACACCGGGGAGCTGTTTTTT. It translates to CASSSGGGPNTGELFF.